The clone carrying this T cell receptor (beta chain) appeared once. Its target is unknown. TCRdb passed the 5' RACE reads through MiXCR, listing each CDR3 protein once. The profile shows more than 95,000 distinct CDR3 sequences, about 8.6% of them singletons. The data were obtained in a study of CD8 T cells in ankylosing spondylitis. Findings and caveats of the study: The study looked at matched synovial fluid samples from ankylosing spondylitis patients. Disease-linked clones were reported to be significantly enriched there. Within peripheral blood, clones linked to disease were CD8+ and relatively rare.

Trimming cost V 0 bases and J 2 bases; bases outside gene matches: 5. The CDR3 has 15 residues. Germline V lookup: CDR1 SGHDT, CDR2 YYEEEE. The TCR sequence derives from a male donor with ankylosing spondylitis or in good health (not recorded which). The rearrangement links TRBV5-6 to TRBJ2-7, with 7 positions matching TRBD1. The source material was blood, either unsorted or a sorted T cell fraction (not recorded which). The CDR3 region is CASSLGQGVTYEQYF. For the CDR3, the DNA is TGTGCCAGCAGCTTGGGACAGGGCGTCACCTACGAGCAGTACTTC.